This TCR beta chain was sequenced for a study of blood T cell repertoires in COVID-19. On the study more broadly: Donors in the United States, Italy and Spain gave samples during acute or convalescent COVID-19.

Germline V gene data show CDR1 as LNHDA and CDR2 as SQIVND (reference sequence). The CDR3 sequence is 15 residues long. V dropped 5 bases and J dropped 1; count of bases not matched to a gene: 4. In the original processing: Amplification of reference gene primers was used by the study to estimate nucleated cell counts. TCRdb's copy holds only in-frame clones and misses some; the assay was immunoSEQ multiplex PCR. That table is the source of V, J and clone size, and D and trimming were worked out from the DNA. The sample includes 340,000 or so clones, about 83% seen only once; the top ten take almost 3%.

This chain links TRBV19 with TRBJ1-3; the match to TRBD1 covers 8 bases. Material: peripheral blood. The receptor was isolated from a man aged 30-40 years with active or convalescent COVID-19. This CDR3 is CASSRTGRSGNTIYF. In DNA, the CDR3 is TGTGCCAGTAGTCGGACAGGGAGGTCTGGAAACACCATATATTTT.